This T cell receptor beta chain is drawn from a study of tumor-infiltrating lymphocytes in primary liver carcinoma. As for the study in general: The patient population consisted of men and women between 30 and 69 years of age.

Bulk tissue was left unsorted, and RNA and DNA were co-extracted from 20-30 mg of it. Every single tumor sample held over 85% viable tumor cells. The authors made TCR beta cDNA from roughly 480 ng total RNA with a constant-region primer. Modified slightly, ARM-PCR produced TCR beta libraries over three nested multiplex PCR rounds. For around 11 cycles apiece, the opening two PCR rounds ran with TRBV1-TRBV30 forward primers and a C-beta reverse primer. TCRdb fed the multiplex PCR reads into MiXCR, producing one record per CDR3 protein. This table has 120,000 or so distinct CDR3 sequences, about 59% appearing once. The germline gives CDR1 MDHEN, CDR2 SYDVKM. V lost 5 bases and J lost 4, with 12 bases in between. This CDR3 is built from 15 residues.

V is TRBV28 and J is TRBJ2-6, with D maybe TRBD2 (7 bases). Input material: liver tumor tissue from sampling region 1. Documented subset: tumor region T1, superior pole. The receptor's source is a woman in her sixties with primary liver carcinoma and hepatitis B virus infection. Here the CDR3 reads CASSGRGPGANVLTF. The CDR3 DNA is TGTGCCAGCAGTGGGCGGGGGCCCGGGGCCAACGTCCTGACTTTC.